The 20 T cell receptor beta chains given below trace back to one sample, sequenced in a study of blood T cell repertoires in COVID-19 (dated by TCRdb to about 2020). The library was obtained by the immunoSEQ multiplex PCR assay. TCRdb took this table from immuneACCESS and kept in-frame rearrangements with V and J called. Such tables lack part of the clones; where checked against another copy, unresolved V genes explain under half of the gap, and the rest is unexplained. The sample profile shows approximately 100,000 clones; approximately 93% of them were found once. Of the sample, roughly 0.99% is held by the ten largest clones. The sequenced material came from peripheral blood. The receptors here all came from a man aged 55 to 70 with acute or convalescent COVID-19.

The chain is built from TRBV5-1 and TRBJ2-7, with TRBD1 matching 10 bases. This CDR3 is 16 amino acids long. J gave up 4 bases and V 2 bases, and 9 bases lay outside the gene matches. The V gene's germline CDR1 is SGHRS and CDR2 YFSETQ. CDR3 sequence reads: CASSFGTGEIIYEQYF. The CDR3 nucleotides read TGCGCCAGCAGCTTCGGGACAGGGGAAATTATATACGAGCAGTACTTC.

This chain links TRBV18 with TRBJ1-1; D remains ambiguous. In germline, CDR1 is KGHSH, CDR2 LQKENI. Trimming took off 3 bases at V and 5 bases at J, with 7 bases between the two ends. The CDR3 is 12 residues long. CDR3 sequence (DNA): TGTGCCAGCTCACCCGCCGGGACTGAAGCTTTCTTT. Translating gives CASSPAGTEAFF.

The chain carries TRBV18 and TRBJ2-1; 14 bases are a match to TRBD2. Looked up from germline, CDR1 is KGHSH and CDR2 is LQKENI. The CDR3 has 15 residues. Trimming at V came to 3 bases and at J to 9 bases, leaving 4 bases not matched to a gene. The CDR3 sequence is CASSPGTSGSGEQFF. As DNA, the CDR3 is TGTGCCAGCTCACCCGGGACTAGCGGGAGTGGTGAGCAGTTCTTC. Variable domain in full (rest from reference TRBV18 and TRBJ2-1): NAGVMQNPRHLVRRRGQEARLRCSPMKGHSHVYWYRQLPEEGLKFMVYLQKENIIDESGMPKERFSAEFPKEGPSILRIQQVVRGDSAAYFCASSPGTSGSGEQFFGPGTRLTVL.

V is TRBV10-3 and J is TRBJ2-1, with a weak D call TRBD2 (6 bases). V lost 5 bases and J 6 bases, leaving 8 bases between the germline ends. CDR3 length: 12 amino acids. Germline V gene lookup returns CDR1 ENHRY and CDR2 SYGVKD. CDR3 coding DNA: TGTGCCATCAGTCTAGCGTCCAATGAGCAGTTCTTC. This codes for CAISLASNEQFF.

The chain links TRBV25-1 to TRBJ1-1; D is undetermined. The germline CDR1 and CDR2 sequences are MGHDK and SYGVNS. CDR3 length: 17 amino acids. The V end lost 3 bases, the J end lost 1 base, and 18 bases lay between the germline ends. CDR3 nucleotides: TGTGCCAGCAGTGATCATCCCGGACGGACTACGAACACTGAAGCTTTCTTT. This gives the protein CASSDHPGRTTNTEAFF.

This rearrangement joins TRBV7-9 to TRBJ1-3, with 8 nucleotides matching TRBD1. The V segment lost 5 bases and the J segment 3 bases; nucleotides outside the gene matches: 3. CDR1 and CDR2 from the germline V gene are SEHNR and FQNEAQ (reference sequence). The CDR3 is 14 residues long. DNA for the CDR3: TGTGCCAGCAGCCAGGGGGCAGGTGGAAACACCATATATTTT. Protein: CASSQGAGGNTIYF.

This rearrangement joins TRBV30 to TRBJ1-2; D remains unclear. Germline V gene lookup returns CDR1 GTSNPN and CDR2 SVGIG (reference sequence). The CDR3 loop spans 13 amino acids. V was cut by 3 bases and J by 0 bases, with 8 bases left in between. CDR3 DNA sequence: TGTGCCTGGAGGGTGGGAGCTAACTATGGCTACACCTTC. Its translation: CAWRVGANYGYTF.

This sequence joins TRBV20-1 and TRBJ1-1; possible D gene TRBD1, 5 bases. Germline-derived CDR1 and CDR2 are DFQATT and SNEGSKA (reference sequence). There are 15 residues in the CDR3. Trimming left V 3 bases short and J 1 base short, with 15 bases between. The CDR3 DNA sequence: TGCAGTGCTAGTGTTTCCGACAGTTGGAACACTGAAGCTTTCTTT. It encodes CSASVSDSWNTEAFF.

The chain links TRBV9 to TRBJ2-3, with 8 bases that match TRBD2. The CDR3 has 16 amino acids. The trim removed 2 bases at V and 4 bases at J, leaving 9 bases unmatched. In germline, CDR1 is SGDLS, CDR2 YYNGEE. This CDR3 is CASSVHPGRASDTQYF. Here the CDR3 DNA reads TGTGCCAGCAGCGTTCACCCCGGGAGGGCCTCAGATACGCAGTATTTT.

The chain has TRBV24-1 and TRBJ1-2; TRBD1 agrees at 7 bases. The ends lost 5 bases at V and 0 bases at J; junction bases unmatched: 5. From germline, CDR1 is KGHDR and CDR2 SFDVKD. This CDR3 is 15 amino acids long. CDR3 bases: TGTGCCACCAGTGGAGGGGGCGTAGCTAACTATGGCTACACCTTC. It specifies CATSGGGVANYGYTF.

Worth noting for this clone: Other DNA variants within this sample encode the same CDR3. The chain is built from TRBV2 and TRBJ1-5; 7 bases match TRBD1. CDR3 length equals 15 residues. The junction had 3 bases not matched to a gene; V was cut back by 0 bases and J by 4 bases. The V gene's germline CDR1 is SNHLY and CDR2 FYNNEI. Here the CDR3 reads CASSEAGGRNQPQHF. The CDR3 nucleotides read TGTGCCAGCAGTGAAGCAGGGGGCCGGAATCAGCCCCAGCATTTT.

V is TRBV5-6 and J is TRBJ2-7; weak D call: TRBD1 (7 bases). This CDR3 has 17 residues. The V gene lost 1 base and the J gene lost 2 bases, with 19 bases spanning the gap. Germline CDR1 SGHDT, CDR2 YYEEEE. As DNA, the CDR3 is TGTGCCAGCAGCTTGCCCGGGGTCCCAGGGGGGCCCTACGAGCAGTACTTC. Its translation: CASSLPGVPGGPYEQYF.

The genes are TRBV5-1 and TRBJ2-6; D ambiguous. This CDR3 has 13 amino acids. The germline CDR1 and CDR2 sequences are SGHRS and YFSETQ. The V end lost 6 bases, the J end lost 4 bases, and 8 bases lay between the germline ends. In DNA, the CDR3 is TGCGCCAGCACCTACCCCGGGGCCAACGTCCTGACTTTC. This encodes CASTYPGANVLTF.

The V gene is TRBV5-4, the J gene TRBJ2-5; weak D call: TRBD2 (5 bases). The CDR3 extends over 15 amino acids. The V gene's germline CDR1 is SGHNT and CDR2 YYREEE (reference sequence). Trimming stripped 4 bases from V and 1 base from J, with 14 bases between. CDR3 residues: CASSPDLGRQETQYF. The CDR3 coding sequence is TGTGCCAGCAGCCCGGACTTAGGACGCCAAGAGACCCAGTACTTC.

The genes are TRBV9 and TRBJ2-3; 10 bases agree with TRBD2. The germline gives CDR1 SGDLS, CDR2 YYNGEE. V trimming: 3 bases; J trimming: 0 bases; junction bases outside the gene matches: 7. CDR3 length: 17 residues. The CDR3 nucleotides are TGTGCCAGCAGCGAAAGAGGAGCGGGAGGGAGCACAGATACGCAGTATTTT. Translation gives CASSERGAGGSTDTQYF.

This chain links TRBV21-1 with TRBJ2-3; the DNA was not compared with TRBD2, the D call given in the table. TRBV21-1 corresponds to a pseudogene. The CDR3 sequence is 14 residues long. The chain's CDR3 is CASSNPRETDTQYF. In DNA, the CDR3 is TGTGCCAGCAGCAATCCTCGGGAGACAGATACGCAGTATTTT.

The V call is TRBV9, the J call TRBJ2-6; the match to TRBD2 covers 9 bases. V shed 3 bases and J 0 bases; nucleotides not matched to a gene: 7. The CDR3 sequence is 18 residues long. Germline values: CDR1 SGDLS, CDR2 YYNGEE. The CDR3 sequence is CASSARLAENSGANVLTF. The CDR3 DNA reads TGTGCCAGCAGCGCGAGACTAGCGGAAAACTCTGGGGCCAACGTCCTGACTTTC.

V and J are TRBV5-4 and TRBJ1-1, with TRBD1 matching 7 bases. V lost 0 bases, J lost 6 bases, and 5 bases stayed unmatched. This CDR3 region has 14 residues. CDR1 is SGHNT, CDR2 YYREEE, per germline (reference sequence). For the CDR3, the DNA is TGTGCCAGCAGCTTGGCCACAGGGGTCCCTGAAGCTTTCTTT. This encodes CASSLATGVPEAFF. Full variable domain (outside the CDR3, taken from reference TRBV5-4 and TRBJ1-1): ETGVTQSPTHLIKTRGQQVTLRCSSQSGHNTVSWYQQALGQGPQFIFQYYREEENGRGNFPPRFSGLQFPNYSSELNVNALELDDSALYLCASSLATGVPEAFFGQGTRLTVV.

J is TRBJ2-4 and V is TRBV5-4, with TRBD2 matching 9 bases. The CDR3 extends over 17 amino acids. The V and J ends lost 7 bases and 2 bases, in that order; junction bases with no gene match: 13. CDR1 is SGHNT, CDR2 YYREEE, per germline (reference sequence). The CDR3 loop reads CASSKGAGGESKNIQYF. In DNA, the CDR3 is TGTGCCAGCTCAAAAGGGGCGGGAGGGGAGTCCAAAAACATTCAGTACTTC.

In this sample, this clone turned up once. This chain's CDR3 is CASSQISGRANEQFF. DNA of the CDR3: TGCGCCAGCAGCCAAATAAGCGGGAGGGCCAATGAGCAGTTCTTC. This rearrangement joins TRBV4-1 to TRBJ2-1, with 10 bases aligning to TRBD2. The CDR3 consists of 15 residues. With V trimmed by 2 bases and J by 6 bases, 4 bases remained unmatched. CDR1 and CDR2 (germline): MGHRA, YSYEKL.